These T cell receptor beta chains were read from a single sample in a study of cytomegalovirus exposure and HLA in healthy donors. The table came from immunoSEQ multiplex PCR; TCRdb's copy has only in-frame clones and leaves some out. The data show 120,000 or so clones, 75% seen once. Sequencing used PBMCs. These receptors all stem from a woman between 40 and 55 years old in good health and CMV-seropositive. The conserved cysteine and the conserved F or W are not part of the CDR3 here. The order of the fields is V gene, CDR3 length, J gene, CDR3 protein.

v_call: TRBV7-9; cdr3_length: 12; j_call: TRBJ1-4; cdr3_aa: ASSRAGGDEKLF
v_call: TRBV29-1; cdr3_length: 14; j_call: TRBJ2-2; cdr3_aa: SVEAGTEKGTGELF
v_call: TRBV7-2; cdr3_length: 13; j_call: TRBJ2-3; cdr3_aa: ASSLVSGAGDTQY
v_call: TRBV5-1; cdr3_length: 16; j_call: TRBJ2-2; cdr3_aa: ASSSPQGQGGDTGELF
v_call: TRBV6-5; cdr3_length: 12; j_call: TRBJ1-2; cdr3_aa: ASSYQQVSYGYT
v_call: TRBV7-7; cdr3_length: 15; j_call: TRBJ2-7; cdr3_aa: ARETSGRASSRGEQY
v_call: TRBV15; cdr3_length: 14; j_call: TRBJ2-7; cdr3_aa: ATSRVPAGGPYEQY
v_call: TRBV5-6; cdr3_length: 12; j_call: TRBJ2-5; cdr3_aa: ASSFAGGRETQY
v_call: TRBV7-2; cdr3_length: 13; j_call: TRBJ1-2; cdr3_aa: ASSLGSGANYGYT
v_call: TRBV6-5; cdr3_length: 13; j_call: TRBJ2-7; cdr3_aa: ASSYSNSGGGEQY
v_call: TRBV27; cdr3_length: 11; j_call: TRBJ2-2; cdr3_aa: ASSFGGTGELF
v_call: TRBV28; cdr3_length: 11; j_call: TRBJ2-7; cdr3_aa: ASSLSDSPEQY